These T cell receptor beta chains were read from a single sample in a study of OX40 agonist ivuxolimab in advanced cancers. The data were produced by immunoSEQ multiplex PCR, yet TCRdb's version contains in-frame clones alone and is incomplete. The data hold roughly 100,000 clones, with approximately 85% observed a single time. The sample consisted of CD4+ or CD8+ T cells sorted from blood, taken in a trial of the OX40 agonist ivuxolimab. These receptors were collected from an adult with an advanced solid tumor such as melanoma, head and neck, liver or kidney cancer. CDR3s include the opening cysteine and the closing phenylalanine or tryptophan. D genes are given only for firm matches. Size values are once, few and many counts, or a class for expanded clones, and some rows have none.

j_call: TRBJ1-5; v_call: TRBV4-3; clone_size: few; d_call: TRBD1; cdr3_nt: TGCGCCAGCAGCATAGACAGGGGGTATCGTCAGCCCCAGCATTTT; cdr3_aa: CASSIDRGYRQPQHF
j_call: TRBJ2-2; v_call: TRBV7-8; clone_size: NA; d_call: NA; cdr3_nt: TGTGCCAGCAGCTTAGTATCAGGGTCCGGGGAGCTGTTTTTT; cdr3_aa: CASSLVSGSGELFF
j_call: TRBJ2-3; v_call: TRBV30; clone_size: NA; d_call: NA; cdr3_nt: TGTGCCTGGAGTGTCGGTCCCCCACGACCAGATACGCAGTATTTT; cdr3_aa: CAWSVGPPRPDTQYF
j_call: TRBJ2-5; v_call: TRBV5-1; clone_size: NA; d_call: NA; cdr3_nt: TGCGCCAGCAGCCCTACCCGTGGGCAAGAGACCCAGTACTTC; cdr3_aa: CASSPTRGQETQYF
j_call: TRBJ1-2; v_call: TRBV18; clone_size: NA; d_call: NA; cdr3_nt: TGTGCCAGCTCACCACCGTCATTAGGGACGGAGAACTATGGCTACACCTTC; cdr3_aa: CASSPPSLGTENYGYTF
j_call: TRBJ1-4; v_call: TRBV7-9; clone_size: NA; d_call: NA; cdr3_nt: TGTGCCAGCAGCTCTCCCCGAGGGGGAATAAAGGAAAAACTGTTTTTT; cdr3_aa: CASSSPRGGIKEKLFF
j_call: TRBJ2-1; v_call: TRBV7-7; clone_size: NA; d_call: TRBD2; cdr3_nt: TGTGCTAGCAGCCTGAGCGGGAGGGATGAGCAGTTCTTC; cdr3_aa: CASSLSGRDEQFF
j_call: TRBJ2-2; v_call: TRBV11-3; clone_size: NA; d_call: NA; cdr3_nt: TGTGCCAGCAGCTTAGACCCTAGCAGCGCGAACACCGGGGAGCTGTTTTTT; cdr3_aa: CASSLDPSSANTGELFF
j_call: TRBJ2-6; v_call: TRBV10-1; clone_size: NA; d_call: NA; cdr3_nt: TGCGCCAGCACTTCATATTCCGTGGGGTACCCCTCCCACAATGCCTCTGGGGCCAACGTCCTGACTTTC; cdr3_aa: CASTSYSVGYPSHNASGANVLTF
j_call: TRBJ2-1; v_call: TRBV4-3; clone_size: NA; d_call: NA; cdr3_nt: TGCGCCAGCAGCCAAGATAGGAGCGAGTACAATGAGCAGTTCTTC; cdr3_aa: CASSQDRSEYNEQFF
j_call: TRBJ1-4; v_call: TRBV9; clone_size: NA; d_call: NA; cdr3_nt: TGTGCCAGCACGCTCGGGGATGATGAAAAACTGTTTTTT; cdr3_aa: CASTLGDDEKLFF
j_call: TRBJ2-1; v_call: TRBV7-8; clone_size: once; d_call: TRBD2; cdr3_nt: TGTGCCAGCAGCTTGTGGGCGGGAGAAGGGAATGAGCAGTTCTTC; cdr3_aa: CASSLWAGEGNEQFF
j_call: TRBJ2-1; v_call: TRBV6-1; clone_size: NA; d_call: NA; cdr3_nt: TGTGCCAGCAGCGACTTTAATGAGCAGTTCTTC; cdr3_aa: CASSDFNEQFF
j_call: TRBJ2-7; v_call: TRBV4-3; clone_size: NA; d_call: TRBD2; cdr3_nt: TGCGCCAGCAGCCAAGGGGAGGGACTAGCGGGGCGGGGGAAGGAGCAGTACTTC; cdr3_aa: CASSQGEGLAGRGKEQYF
j_call: TRBJ2-1; v_call: TRBV7-9; clone_size: NA; d_call: TRBD2; cdr3_nt: TGTGCCAGCGGGGGGACTAGCGGGGATTTAGGGTACAATGAGCAGTTCTTC; cdr3_aa: CASGGTSGDLGYNEQFF
j_call: TRBJ1-3; v_call: TRBV19; clone_size: NA; d_call: NA; cdr3_nt: TGTGCCAGTAGTATGAGGGGGAAGTACGGAAACACCATATATTTT; cdr3_aa: CASSMRGKYGNTIYF
j_call: TRBJ2-5; v_call: TRBV5-1; clone_size: NA; d_call: TRBD2; cdr3_nt: TGCGCCAGCAGCGGGACTAGCGGGAGGGTCGAGGAGACCCAGTACTTC; cdr3_aa: CASSGTSGRVEETQYF
j_call: TRBJ2-6; v_call: TRBV7-6; clone_size: NA; d_call: TRBD1; cdr3_nt: TGTGCCAGCAGCGCGACAGGGTGGAGATCTGGGGCCAACGTCCTGACTTTC; cdr3_aa: CASSATGWRSGANVLTF
j_call: TRBJ2-3; v_call: TRBV9; clone_size: NA; d_call: NA; cdr3_nt: TGTGCCAGCAGCGCACCGACAGCGGCCAGTCTTGATACGCAGTATTTT; cdr3_aa: CASSAPTAASLDTQYF
j_call: TRBJ2-7; v_call: TRBV7-9; clone_size: NA; d_call: NA; cdr3_nt: TGTGCCAGCAGCCCTCGGGGTTCCTACGAGCAGTACTTC; cdr3_aa: CASSPRGSYEQYF
j_call: TRBJ2-1; v_call: TRBV2; clone_size: NA; d_call: NA; cdr3_nt: TGTGCCAGCAGTGTCGCTACAGGACCCCGGTTCTTC; cdr3_aa: CASSVATGPRFF
j_call: TRBJ2-2; v_call: TRBV18; clone_size: NA; d_call: TRBD2; cdr3_nt: TGTGCCAGCTCACCGAGAGCGGGAGGGCCAACCGGGGAGCTGTTTTTT; cdr3_aa: CASSPRAGGPTGELFF
j_call: TRBJ2-7; v_call: TRBV2; clone_size: NA; d_call: TRBD1; cdr3_nt: TGTGCCAGCCAATATGGACAGGGGGCATACGAGCAGTACTTC; cdr3_aa: CASQYGQGAYEQYF
j_call: TRBJ2-1; v_call: TRBV18; clone_size: NA; d_call: TRBD2; cdr3_nt: TGTGCCAGCTCACCCGGACTAGCTACTTTGAAGAATGAGCAGTTCTTC; cdr3_aa: CASSPGLATLKNEQFF
j_call: TRBJ2-7; v_call: TRBV18; clone_size: NA; d_call: TRBD1; cdr3_nt: TGTGCCAGCTCACCATGGACAGGGGGCTCCAACGAGCAGTACTTC; cdr3_aa: CASSPWTGGSNEQYF
j_call: TRBJ1-3; v_call: TRBV9; clone_size: NA; d_call: NA; cdr3_nt: TGTGCCAGCAGCGTACGGCAGGGAGCCTTCTCTGGAAACACCATATATTTT; cdr3_aa: CASSVRQGAFSGNTIYF
j_call: TRBJ2-6; v_call: TRBV19; clone_size: NA; d_call: NA; cdr3_nt: TGTGCCAGTAGTATAGTGAGGAGTACGGCCAACGTCCTGACTTTC; cdr3_aa: CASSIVRSTANVLTF
j_call: TRBJ1-4; v_call: TRBV5-1; clone_size: NA; d_call: NA; cdr3_nt: TGCGCCAGCAGCCCCACGGGGCTTGCAACTAATGAAAAACTGTTTTTT; cdr3_aa: CASSPTGLATNEKLFF
j_call: TRBJ2-1; v_call: TRBV5-1; clone_size: NA; d_call: NA; cdr3_nt: TGCGCCAGCAGCTTGGATTGGAGTACAAATGAGCAGTTCTTC; cdr3_aa: CASSLDWSTNEQFF
j_call: TRBJ2-3; v_call: TRBV5-4; clone_size: few; d_call: NA; cdr3_nt: TGTGCCAGCAGAGTAACGCAGTATTTT; cdr3_aa: CASRVTQYF
j_call: TRBJ2-7; v_call: TRBV28; clone_size: NA; d_call: NA; cdr3_nt: TGTGCCAGCAGTTTATTAGTTTACGAGCAGTACTTC; cdr3_aa: CASSLLVYEQYF
j_call: TRBJ2-7; v_call: TRBV4-1; clone_size: NA; d_call: TRBD2; cdr3_nt: TGCGCCAGCAGCCAAAAAGCGGGAGCCGCCTACGAGCAGTACTTC; cdr3_aa: CASSQKAGAAYEQYF
j_call: TRBJ1-5; v_call: TRBV5-6; clone_size: NA; d_call: TRBD1; cdr3_nt: TGTGCCAGCAGCGCCCTCGGGACAGGGGACAATCAGCCCCAGCATTTT; cdr3_aa: CASSALGTGDNQPQHF
j_call: TRBJ2-5; v_call: TRBV25-1; clone_size: NA; d_call: TRBD1; cdr3_nt: TGTGCCAGCAGTGAGACAGGGCTCGGAGAGACCCAGTACTTC; cdr3_aa: CASSETGLGETQYF
j_call: TRBJ2-3; v_call: TRBV7-3; clone_size: NA; d_call: NA; cdr3_nt: TGTGCCAGCAGCGCCCCTAGCACAGATACGCAGTATTTT; cdr3_aa: CASSAPSTDTQYF
j_call: TRBJ1-5; v_call: TRBV27; clone_size: NA; d_call: NA; cdr3_nt: TGTGCCAGCAGTTGGGGCCCCGGGGGGCCCCAGCATTTT; cdr3_aa: CASSWGPGGPQHF
j_call: TRBJ2-5; v_call: TRBV7-2; clone_size: NA; d_call: NA; cdr3_nt: TGTGCCAGCAGCAGAGAGACCCAGTACTTC; cdr3_aa: CASSRETQYF
j_call: TRBJ2-2; v_call: TRBV28; clone_size: NA; d_call: NA; cdr3_nt: TGTGCCAGCAGAACAGGGAGCGGGGAGCTGTTTTTT; cdr3_aa: CASRTGSGELFF
j_call: TRBJ1-4; v_call: TRBV28; clone_size: NA; d_call: NA; cdr3_nt: TGTGCCAGCAGTCCCCAGATATGGCAGGGCCGAAAACTGTTTTTT; cdr3_aa: CASSPQIWQGRKLFF
j_call: TRBJ2-2; v_call: TRBV19; clone_size: NA; d_call: TRBD2; cdr3_nt: TGTGCCAGTAGTACTGGGACTAGCGGTACCGCCGGGGAGCTGTTTTTT; cdr3_aa: CASSTGTSGTAGELFF
j_call: TRBJ2-3; v_call: TRBV10-1; clone_size: once; d_call: TRBD1; cdr3_nt: TGCGCCAGCAGTGACCCAGGGGGTCGAACAGATACGCAGTATTTT; cdr3_aa: CASSDPGGRTDTQYF
j_call: TRBJ1-2; v_call: TRBV4-1; clone_size: few; d_call: TRBD1; cdr3_nt: TGCGCCAGCAGCCAGCACAGGGGGAAGGACTATGGCTACACCTTC; cdr3_aa: CASSQHRGKDYGYTF
j_call: TRBJ1-4; v_call: TRBV11-3; clone_size: NA; d_call: NA; cdr3_nt: TGTGCCAGCAGCTTAAGCGGAGAAAAACTGTTTTTT; cdr3_aa: CASSLSGEKLFF
j_call: TRBJ2-2; v_call: TRBV2; clone_size: NA; d_call: NA; cdr3_nt: TGTGCCAGTGAGGGGTCCGGGGAGCTGTTTTTT; cdr3_aa: CASEGSGELFF
j_call: TRBJ2-5; v_call: TRBV7-9; clone_size: NA; d_call: NA; cdr3_nt: TGTGCCAGCAGCCGACAAGTCCAAGAGACCCAGTACTTC; cdr3_aa: CASSRQVQETQYF
j_call: TRBJ1-6; v_call: TRBV11-2; clone_size: NA; d_call: TRBD1; cdr3_nt: TGTGCCAGCAGCTTGGGGACAGCTAATTCACCCCTCCACTTT; cdr3_aa: CASSLGTANSPLHF
j_call: TRBJ2-1; v_call: TRBV7-2; clone_size: once; d_call: TRBD2; cdr3_nt: TGTGCCAGCAGCTTAAGCGGGGGCCCCTACAATGAGCAGTTCTTC; cdr3_aa: CASSLSGGPYNEQFF
j_call: TRBJ2-7; v_call: TRBV15; clone_size: NA; d_call: NA; cdr3_nt: TGTGCCACCAGCCGGGCAGGGACGACCTACGAGCAGTACTTC; cdr3_aa: CATSRAGTTYEQYF